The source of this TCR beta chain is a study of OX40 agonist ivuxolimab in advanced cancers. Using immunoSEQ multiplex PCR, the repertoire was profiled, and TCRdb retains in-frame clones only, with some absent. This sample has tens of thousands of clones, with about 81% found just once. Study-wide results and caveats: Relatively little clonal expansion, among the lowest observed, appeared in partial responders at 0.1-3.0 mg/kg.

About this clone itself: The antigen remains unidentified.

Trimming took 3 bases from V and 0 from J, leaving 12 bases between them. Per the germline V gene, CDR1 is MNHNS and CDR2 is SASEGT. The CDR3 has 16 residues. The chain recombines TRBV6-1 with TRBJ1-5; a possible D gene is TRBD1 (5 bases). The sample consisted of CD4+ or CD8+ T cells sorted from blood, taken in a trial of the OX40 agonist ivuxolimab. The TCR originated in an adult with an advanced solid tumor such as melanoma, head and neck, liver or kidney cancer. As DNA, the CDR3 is TGTGCCAGCAGTGAGGCAGGGCGGGTTAGCAATCAGCCCCAGCATTTT. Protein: CASSEAGRVSNQPQHF.